This T cell receptor beta chain was profiled in a study of T cell repertoires in cytomegalovirus infection. Whole-study results and caveats: CMV-specific HLA-C-restricted TCR beta clonotypes dominated the ex vivo response.

Germline V gene lookup returns CDR1 MNHEY and CDR2 SVGEGT. J gave up 7 bases and V 4 bases, and 13 bases lay outside the gene matches. The length of the CDR3 is 17 residues. This clonotype appeared many times. No antigen is known for it. MiXCR was run by TCRdb on the reads, yielding one entry per CDR3 protein. The sample records roughly 990,000 distinct CDR3 sequences, roughly a third being singletons. The chain couples TRBV6-2 or TRBV6-3 to TRBJ2-1, with 10 bases that match TRBD2. Sequencing used cultured CD8+ T cells from PBMCs, obtained from culture after CMV antigen stimulation. The receptor's source is a human donor in good health (CMV status not recorded). Some clones in this sample may be carry-over from other donors' samples. Written as DNA, the CDR3 is TGTGCCAGCAGTTCCCCGCAAGTAGCGGGGGGCCGGAATGAGCAGTTCTTC. Its translation: CASSSPQVAGGRNEQFF.